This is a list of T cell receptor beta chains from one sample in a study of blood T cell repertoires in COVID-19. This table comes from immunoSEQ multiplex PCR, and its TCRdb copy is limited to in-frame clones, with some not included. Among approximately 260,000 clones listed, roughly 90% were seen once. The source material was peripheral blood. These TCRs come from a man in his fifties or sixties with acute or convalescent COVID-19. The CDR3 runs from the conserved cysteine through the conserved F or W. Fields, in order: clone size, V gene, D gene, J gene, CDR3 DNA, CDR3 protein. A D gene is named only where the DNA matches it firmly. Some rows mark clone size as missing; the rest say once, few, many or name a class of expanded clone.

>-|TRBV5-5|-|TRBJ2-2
TGTGCCAGCAGCAGGGGATCTGCAGTGGCCGGGGAGCTGTTTTTT
CASSRGSAVAGELFF
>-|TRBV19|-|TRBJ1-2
TGTGCCAGTAGTATTTGGACAGACAAACATGGCTACACCTTC
CASSIWTDKHGYTF
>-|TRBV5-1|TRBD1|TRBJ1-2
TGCGCCAGCAGCACGTCGGGACAGCGTTCCTTTGGCTACACCTTC
CASSTSGQRSFGYTF
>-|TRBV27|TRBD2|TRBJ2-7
TGTGCCAGCAGGATAGCGGGGGGGCAATACGAGCAGTACTTC
CASRIAGGQYEQYF
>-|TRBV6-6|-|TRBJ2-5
TGTGCCAGCAGCGTGAGTGAGACCCAGTACTTC
CASSVSETQYF
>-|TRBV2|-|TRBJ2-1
TGTGCCAGCAGGGAACTAGCTCGGCAGTTCTTC
CASRELARQFF
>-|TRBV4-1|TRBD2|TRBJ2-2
TGCGCCAGCAGCCAAGACCCCCCTAGCGGGGGGAACACCGGGGAGCTGTTTTTT
CASSQDPPSGGNTGELFF
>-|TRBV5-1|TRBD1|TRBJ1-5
TGCGCCAGCAGCTTGGGGGACAGCTTGTATAGCAATCAGCCCCAGCATTTT
CASSLGDSLYSNQPQHF
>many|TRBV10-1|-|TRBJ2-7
TGCGCCAGCAGCGGGGGTCCCATGTACGAGCAGTACTTC
CASSGGPMYEQYF
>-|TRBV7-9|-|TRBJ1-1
TGTGCCAGCAGCGAACAGGGCGCTGAAGCTTTCTTT
CASSEQGAEAFF
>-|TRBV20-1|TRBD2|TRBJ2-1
TGCAGTGGGGAGCGGGGAAGAGAGCAGTTCTTC
CSGERGREQFF
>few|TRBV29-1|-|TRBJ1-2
TGCAGCGTTGAGCGGTCAACTAACTATGGCTACACCTTC
CSVERSTNYGYTF